A single sample is the source of the 5 T cell receptor beta chains below, sequenced in a study of shared clonotypes between healthy human individuals. The repertoire was sequenced with immunoSEQ multiplex PCR; TCRdb's copy has only in-frame clones and lacks some. Among about 2.4 million clones listed, 80% to 95% were seen once. The sequenced sample consisted of naive CD4+ T cells from PBMCs. Subset given: CD45RA+ positively selected. All receptors derive from a man aged 18-30 years in good health. Some clones in this sample may be carry-over from other donors' samples.

V is TRBV21-1 and J is TRBJ2-1; TRBD1, as called in the table, went unchecked against the DNA. TRBV21-1 is tagged as a pseudogene. This CDR3 is built from 14 residues. The CDR3 DNA follows: TGTGCCAGCATTAGACCCGAGACAGGGGGTTGGCAGTTCTTC. It encodes CASIRPETGGWQFF.

The chain has TRBV18 and TRBJ1-2; D gene ambiguous. V lost 2 bases and J lost 7, with 14 bases in between. Germline lookup yields CDR1 KGHSH and CDR2 LQKENI. The CDR3 totals 14 residues. CDR3 in DNA: TGTGCCAGCTCACCAACAGCGTACTTGGGTGGCTACACCTTC. It codes for CASSPTAYLGGYTF.

This clone has a single count. The rearrangement links TRBV7-2 to TRBJ2-2; 7 bases agree with TRBD1. The CDR3 covers 15 residues. V trimming: 2 bases; J trimming: 5 bases; junction bases outside the gene matches: 5. CDR1 and CDR2 from the germline V gene are SGHTA and FQGNSA. CDR3 sequence: CASSLKGQRTGELFF. CDR3 DNA sequence: TGTGCCAGCAGCTTAAAGGGACAGAGAACCGGGGAGCTGTTTTTT.

The rearrangement joins TRBV29-1 to TRBJ2-7; no definite D call. With 1 base removed from V and 0 bases from J, the gap between germline ends came to 22 bases. Per the germline V gene, CDR1 is SQVTM and CDR2 is ANQGSEA. The CDR3 sequence is 18 residues long. The CDR3 is CSVEGLFGFPDLSYEQYF. The CDR3 bases are TGCAGCGTTGAAGGTTTGTTTGGGTTCCCAGACCTCTCCTACGAGCAGTACTTC.

Turning to this clone: In the same sample, other DNA sequences code for this CDR3. The chain couples TRBV28 to TRBJ1-2; tentative D call: TRBD1 (5 bases). Germline V lookup: CDR1 MDHEN, CDR2 SYDVKM. Trimming removed 5 bases at V and 8 bases at J, with 12 bases between. The CDR3 extends over 12 amino acids. DNA of the CDR3: TGTGCCAGCAGTGCGGGACCCGGGGGCTACACCTTC. This sequence encodes CASSAGPGGYTF.